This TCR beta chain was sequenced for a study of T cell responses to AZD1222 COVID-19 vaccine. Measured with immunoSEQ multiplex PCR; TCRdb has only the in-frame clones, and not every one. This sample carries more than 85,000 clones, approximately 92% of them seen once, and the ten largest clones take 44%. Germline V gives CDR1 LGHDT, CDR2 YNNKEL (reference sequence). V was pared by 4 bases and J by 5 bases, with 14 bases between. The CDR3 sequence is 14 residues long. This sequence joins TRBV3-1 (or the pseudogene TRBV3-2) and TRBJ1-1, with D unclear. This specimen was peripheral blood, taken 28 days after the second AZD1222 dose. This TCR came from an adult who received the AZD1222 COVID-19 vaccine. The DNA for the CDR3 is TGTGCCAGCAGCCTGGGGTCCCTGGGGACTGAAGCTTTCTTT. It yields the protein CASSLGSLGTEAFF.